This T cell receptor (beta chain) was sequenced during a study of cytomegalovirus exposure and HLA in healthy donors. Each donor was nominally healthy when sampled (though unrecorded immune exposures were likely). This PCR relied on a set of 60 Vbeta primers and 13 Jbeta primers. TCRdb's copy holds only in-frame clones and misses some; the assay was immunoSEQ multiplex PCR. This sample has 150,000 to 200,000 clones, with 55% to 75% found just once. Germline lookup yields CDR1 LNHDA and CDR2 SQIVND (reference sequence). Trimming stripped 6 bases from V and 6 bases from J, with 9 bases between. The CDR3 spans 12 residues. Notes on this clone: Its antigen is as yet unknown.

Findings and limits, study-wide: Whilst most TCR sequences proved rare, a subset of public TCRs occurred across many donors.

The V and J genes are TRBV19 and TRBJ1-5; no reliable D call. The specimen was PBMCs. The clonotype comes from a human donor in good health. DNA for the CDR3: TGTGCCAGTAGCCCTTCTTCTCAGCCCCAGCATTTT. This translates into CASSPSSQPQHF. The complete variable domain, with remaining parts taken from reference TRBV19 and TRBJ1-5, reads DGGITQSPKYLFRKEGQNVTLSCEQNLNHDAMYWYRQDPGQGLRLIYYSQIVNDFQKGDIAEGYSVSREKKESFPLTVTSAQKNPTAFYLCASSPSSQPQHFGDGTRLSIL.